These 4 T cell receptor beta chains share one sample of origin, sequenced in a study of graft-versus-host responses after intestinal transplantation. Assay: immunoSEQ multiplex PCR; the TCRdb copy retains only in-frame clones and omits some. The sample has more than 65,000 clones, approximately 80% seen once. These TCRs' antigens remain unknown. Sequencing used unstimulated CD4+ T cells sorted from spleen or lymph node cells, obtained before transplant. The receptors were sampled from a human donor who was the organ donor for an intestinal transplant.

V gene TRBV6-5 combines with J gene TRBJ1-6, with 8 positions matching TRBD1. The CDR3 has 13 residues. Germline CDR1 reads MNHEY; CDR2 reads SVGAGI. Trimming at V came to 6 bases and at J to 9 bases, leaving 4 bases not matched to a gene. The CDR3 loop is CASRGQATSPLHF. In DNA, the CDR3 is TGTGCCAGCAGGGGACAGGCGACTTCACCCCTCCACTTT.

This clone has only a few counts. This chain uses TRBV6-5 with TRBJ1-4, with D possibly being TRBD1 (5 bases). Trimming took off 6 bases at V and 7 bases at J, with 18 bases between the two ends. Looked up from germline, CDR1 is MNHEY and CDR2 is SVGAGI. This CDR3 spans 15 amino acids. The CDR3 DNA is TGTGCCAGCAGCGCTGGGGACCTCGGGAGTGAAAAACTGTTTTTT. Translating it yields CASSAGDLGSEKLFF.

V and J are TRBV5-1 and TRBJ1-2; 7 nucleotides line up with TRBD1. V was clipped by 2 bases and J by 3 bases; unmatched bases: 7. The CDR3 consists of 15 residues. Germline CDR1 SGHRS, CDR2 YFSETQ. This CDR3 is CASSFGAGGDYGYTF. The CDR3 coding sequence is TGCGCCAGCAGCTTCGGCGCAGGGGGTGACTATGGCTACACCTTC.

This chain's CDR3 is CASSNSRNEKLFF. In DNA form, the CDR3 reads TGTGCCAGTAGCAACAGTAGGAATGAAAAACTGTTTTTT. V usage is TRBV19 and J usage is TRBJ1-4, with D hard to call. The CDR3 has 13 residues. V was clipped by 6 bases and J by 5 bases, with 10 bases between them. From germline, CDR1 is LNHDA and CDR2 SQIVND (reference sequence). The full variable domain, with the rest looked up from reference TRBV19 and TRBJ1-4, is DGGITQSPKYLFRKEGQNVTLSCEQNLNHDAMYWYRQDPGQGLRLIYYSQIVNDFQKGDIAEGYSVSREKKESFPLTVTSAQKNPTAFYLCASSNSRNEKLFFGSGTQLSVL.